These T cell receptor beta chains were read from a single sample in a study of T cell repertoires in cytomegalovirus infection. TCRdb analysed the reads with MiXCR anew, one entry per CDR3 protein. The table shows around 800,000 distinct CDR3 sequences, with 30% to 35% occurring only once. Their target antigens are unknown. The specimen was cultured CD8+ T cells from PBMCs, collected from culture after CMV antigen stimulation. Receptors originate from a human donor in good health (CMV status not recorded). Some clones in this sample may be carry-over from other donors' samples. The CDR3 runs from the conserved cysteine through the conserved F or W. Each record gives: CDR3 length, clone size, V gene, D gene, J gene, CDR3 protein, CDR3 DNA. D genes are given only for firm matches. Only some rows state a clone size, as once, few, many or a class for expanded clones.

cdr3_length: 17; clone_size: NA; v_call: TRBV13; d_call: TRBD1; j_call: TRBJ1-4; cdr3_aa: CASSFDRGRGTNEKLFF; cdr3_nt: TGTGCCAGCAGCTTCGACAGGGGTAGAGGAACTAATGAAAAACTGTTTTTT
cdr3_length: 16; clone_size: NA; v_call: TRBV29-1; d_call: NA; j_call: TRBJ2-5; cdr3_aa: CSVESLSGVRSETQYF; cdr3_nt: TGCAGCGTTGAGTCCTTATCCGGGGTGCGGAGTGAGACCCAGTACTTC
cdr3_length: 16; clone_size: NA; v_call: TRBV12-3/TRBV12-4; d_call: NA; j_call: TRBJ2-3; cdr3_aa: CASSFVYTGRTDTQYF; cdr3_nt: TGTGCCAGCAGTTTCGTTTATACAGGGAGAACAGATACGCAGTATTTT
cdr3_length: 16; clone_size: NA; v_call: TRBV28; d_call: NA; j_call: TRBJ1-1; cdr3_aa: CASSLLPGLTDTEAFF; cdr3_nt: TGTGCCAGCAGTTTATTACCAGGGCTTACTGACACTGAAGCTTTCTTT
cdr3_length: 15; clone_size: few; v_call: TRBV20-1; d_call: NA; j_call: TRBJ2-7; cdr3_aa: CSALNRDGISYEQYF; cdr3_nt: TGCAGTGCCCTAAACCGGGACGGTATCTCCTACGAGCAGTACTTC
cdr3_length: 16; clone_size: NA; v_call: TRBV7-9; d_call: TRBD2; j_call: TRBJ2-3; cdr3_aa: CASSPKNGGATDTQYF; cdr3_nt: TGTGCCAGCAGCCCTAAAAACGGGGGGGCCACAGATACGCAGTATTTT
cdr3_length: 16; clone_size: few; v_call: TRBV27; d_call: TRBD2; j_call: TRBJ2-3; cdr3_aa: CASSFISGGGTDTQYF; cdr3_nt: TGTGCCAGCAGTTTTATTAGCGGGGGGGGCACAGATACGCAGTATTTT
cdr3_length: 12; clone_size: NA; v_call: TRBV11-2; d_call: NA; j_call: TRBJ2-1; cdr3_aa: CASSPPAGEQFF; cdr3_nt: TGTGCCAGCAGCCCTCCGGCTGGGGAGCAGTTCTTC
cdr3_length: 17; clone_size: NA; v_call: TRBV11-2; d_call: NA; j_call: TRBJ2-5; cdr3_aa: CASSLGAVGAYQETQYF; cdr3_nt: TGTGCCAGCAGCTTAGGGGCGGTGGGAGCGTACCAAGAGACCCAGTACTTC
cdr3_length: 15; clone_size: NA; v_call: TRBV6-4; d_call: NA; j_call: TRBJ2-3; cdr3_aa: CASSRRGSYTDTQYF; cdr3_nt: TGTGCCAGCAGTAGAAGGGGATCCTACACAGATACGCAGTATTTT
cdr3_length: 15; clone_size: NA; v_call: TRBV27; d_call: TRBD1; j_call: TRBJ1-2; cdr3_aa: CASSPHRGSNYGYTF; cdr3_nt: TGTGCCAGCAGTCCCCACAGGGGATCGAACTATGGCTACACCTTC
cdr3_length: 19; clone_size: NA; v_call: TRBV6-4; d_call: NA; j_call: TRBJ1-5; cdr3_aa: CASSDSSRGGLYSNQPQHF; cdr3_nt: TGTGCCAGCAGTGACTCGAGTCGAGGTGGCCTCTATAGCAATCAGCCCCAGCATTTT
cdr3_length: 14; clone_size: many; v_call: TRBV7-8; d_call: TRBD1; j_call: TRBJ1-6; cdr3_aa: CASSWGQGNSPLHF; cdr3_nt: TGTGCCAGCAGCTGGGGACAGGGGAATTCACCCCTCCACTTT